Here is one T cell receptor beta chain with its context. The antigen is not known. V dropped 1 base and J dropped 7; count of bases not matched to a gene: 12. Germline loops: CDR1 LGHDT, CDR2 YNNKEL (reference sequence). This CDR3 has 17 residues. The entry originates in a study of T-cell memory formation after mild COVID-19. In the study overall: Among the donors, TCR clusters were largely specific to each donor. The study's findings and limits: Some clones that responded turned up in pre-infection memory, which suggests that cross-reactive memory joined in. Second-wave clones with a day 37 peak had unconfirmed SARS-CoV-2 specificity. Contracting CD4+ clones were located mainly in CM and EM, and CD8+ clones in EMRA.

One entry per CDR3 protein, called by TCRdb with MiXCR from the 5' RACE reads. Of tens of thousands of distinct CDR3 sequences listed, about 27% are singletons. This receptor was taken from a man aged 18 to 30 who had mild COVID-19 (a few samples of this study predate the infection). Cell type and time point are not known. The J gene is TRBJ1-4, the V gene TRBV3-1; 7 nucleotides align to TRBD1. Specimen: PBMCs or a T cell subset sorted from them (not recorded which). The CDR3 region has the DNA TGTGCCAGCAGCCAAGGAAAACGACAGGGCCAGAGTGAAAAACTGTTTTTT. Amino acid sequence: CASSQGKRQGQSEKLFF.